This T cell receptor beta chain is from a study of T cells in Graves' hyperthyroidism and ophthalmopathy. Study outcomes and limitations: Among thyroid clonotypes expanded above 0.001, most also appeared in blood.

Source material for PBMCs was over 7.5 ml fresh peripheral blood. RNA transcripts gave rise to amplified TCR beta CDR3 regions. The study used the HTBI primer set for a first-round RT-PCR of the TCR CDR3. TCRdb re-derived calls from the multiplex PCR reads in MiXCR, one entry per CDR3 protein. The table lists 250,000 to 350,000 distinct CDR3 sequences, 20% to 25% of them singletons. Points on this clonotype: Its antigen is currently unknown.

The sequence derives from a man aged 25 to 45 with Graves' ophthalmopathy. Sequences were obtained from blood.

The CDR3 bases are TGTGCCAGCAGCCAGACGATTGTTGGGGTTACGGGCTACACCTTC. Its protein product is CASSQTIVGVTGYTF. The chain couples TRBV14 to TRBJ1-2; D not certain. This CDR3 contains 15 residues. CDR1 and CDR2 (germline): SGHDN, FVKESK. Deletions cut 3 bases from V and 8 bases from J, with 19 bases between.